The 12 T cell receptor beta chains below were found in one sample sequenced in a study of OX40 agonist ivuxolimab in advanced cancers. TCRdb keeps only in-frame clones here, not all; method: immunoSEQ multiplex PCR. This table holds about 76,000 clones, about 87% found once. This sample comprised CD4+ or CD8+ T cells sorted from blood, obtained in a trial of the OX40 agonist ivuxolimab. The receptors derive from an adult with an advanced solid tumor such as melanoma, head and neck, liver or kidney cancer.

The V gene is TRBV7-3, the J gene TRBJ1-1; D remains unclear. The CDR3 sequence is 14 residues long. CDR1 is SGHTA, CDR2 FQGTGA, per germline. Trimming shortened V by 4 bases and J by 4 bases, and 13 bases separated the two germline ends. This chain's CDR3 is CASSSSAHATEAFF. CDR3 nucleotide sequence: TGTGCCAGCAGCTCCTCCGCACACGCCACTGAAGCTTTCTTT.

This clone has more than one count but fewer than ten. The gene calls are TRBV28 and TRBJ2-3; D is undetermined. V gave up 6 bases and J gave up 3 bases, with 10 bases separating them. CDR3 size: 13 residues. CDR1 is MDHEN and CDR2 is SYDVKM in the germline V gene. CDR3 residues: CASSERPTDTQYF. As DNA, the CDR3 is TGTGCCAGCAGCGAACGACCGACAGATACGCAGTATTTT.

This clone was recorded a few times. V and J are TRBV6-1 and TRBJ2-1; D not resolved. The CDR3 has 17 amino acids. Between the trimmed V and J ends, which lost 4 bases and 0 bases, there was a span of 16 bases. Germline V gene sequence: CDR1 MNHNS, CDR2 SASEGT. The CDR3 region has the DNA TGTGCCAGCAGTGTGCACGGCCCAAAGAGCTCCTACAATGAGCAGTTCTTC. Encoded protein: CASSVHGPKSSYNEQFF.

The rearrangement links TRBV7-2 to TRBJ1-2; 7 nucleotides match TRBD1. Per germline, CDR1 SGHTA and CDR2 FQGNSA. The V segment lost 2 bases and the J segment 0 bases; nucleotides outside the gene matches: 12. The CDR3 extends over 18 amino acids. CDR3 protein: CASSLRLGGTATNYGYTF. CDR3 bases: TGTGCCAGCAGCTTAAGGCTAGGGGGGACAGCTACTAACTATGGCTACACCTTC.

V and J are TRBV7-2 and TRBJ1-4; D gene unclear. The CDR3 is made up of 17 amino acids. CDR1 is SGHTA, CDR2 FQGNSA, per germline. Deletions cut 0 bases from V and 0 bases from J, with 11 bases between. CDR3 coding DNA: TGTGCCAGCAGCTTAGCCGCGGGCTTTGCAACTAATGAAAAACTGTTTTTT. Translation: CASSLAAGFATNEKLFF.

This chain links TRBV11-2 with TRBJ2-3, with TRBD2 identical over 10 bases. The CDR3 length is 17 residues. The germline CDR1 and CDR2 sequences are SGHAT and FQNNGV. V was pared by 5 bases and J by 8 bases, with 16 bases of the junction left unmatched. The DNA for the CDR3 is TGTGCCAGCAGCACCCCGACTAGCGGGTTCTGGGTGGGTACGCAGTATTTT. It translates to CASSTPTSGFWVGTQYF.

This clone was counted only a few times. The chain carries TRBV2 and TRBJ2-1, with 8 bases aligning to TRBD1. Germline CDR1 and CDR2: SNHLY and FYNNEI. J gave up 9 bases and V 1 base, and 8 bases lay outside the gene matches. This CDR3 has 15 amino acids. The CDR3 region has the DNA TGTGCCAGCAGTGAAGGGCAGGGGGCGCTTTTTGAGCAGTTCTTC. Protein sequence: CASSEGQGALFEQFF.

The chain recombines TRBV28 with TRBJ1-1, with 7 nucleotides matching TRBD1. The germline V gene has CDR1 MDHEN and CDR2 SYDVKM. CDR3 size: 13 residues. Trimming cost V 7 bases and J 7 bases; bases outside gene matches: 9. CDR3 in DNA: TGTGCCAGCACCAAGACAGGGTACGGTGAAGCTTTCTTT. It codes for CASTKTGYGEAFF.

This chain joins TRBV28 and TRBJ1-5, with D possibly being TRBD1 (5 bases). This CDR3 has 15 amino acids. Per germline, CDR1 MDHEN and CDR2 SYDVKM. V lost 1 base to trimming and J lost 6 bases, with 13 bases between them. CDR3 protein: CASSLLGEESQPQHF. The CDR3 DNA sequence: TGTGCCAGCAGTTTATTGGGGGAAGAGAGTCAGCCCCAGCATTTT.

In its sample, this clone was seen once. CDR3 loop: CALSRSSYEQYF. The CDR3 bases are TGTGCCCTCTCACGCAGCTCCTACGAGCAGTACTTC. The rearrangement uses TRBV30 and TRBJ2-7; D gene unclear. Germline-derived CDR1 and CDR2 are GTSNPN and SVGIG (reference sequence). V was cut by 8 bases and J by 0 bases, with 11 bases left in between. This CDR3 has 12 residues.

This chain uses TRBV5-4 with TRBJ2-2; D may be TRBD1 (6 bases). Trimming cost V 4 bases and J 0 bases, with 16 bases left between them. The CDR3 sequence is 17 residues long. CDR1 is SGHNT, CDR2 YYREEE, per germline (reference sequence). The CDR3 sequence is CASSAARDTSNTGELFF. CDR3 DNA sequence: TGTGCCAGCAGCGCAGCTAGGGACACCTCGAACACCGGGGAGCTGTTTTTT.

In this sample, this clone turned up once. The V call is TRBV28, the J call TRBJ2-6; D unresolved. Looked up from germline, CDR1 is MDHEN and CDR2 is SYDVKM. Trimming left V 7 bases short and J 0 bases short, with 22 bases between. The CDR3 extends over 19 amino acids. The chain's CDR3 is CASIHSYTTTVSGANVLTF. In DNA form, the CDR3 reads TGTGCCAGCATTCATTCCTATACAACTACCGTCTCTGGGGCCAACGTCCTGACTTTC. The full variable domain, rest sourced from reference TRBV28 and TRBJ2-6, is DVKVTQSSRYLVKRTGEKVFLECVQDMDHENMFWYRQDPGLGLRLIYFSYDVKMKEKGDIPEGYSVSREKKERFSLILESASTNQTSMYLCASIHSYTTTVSGANVLTFGAGSRLTVL.